This T cell receptor beta chain was sequenced during a study of blood T cell repertoires in COVID-19. Study processing details: Amplification from reference gene primers served as the basis for estimated nucleated cell counts. TCRdb keeps only in-frame clones here, not all; method: immunoSEQ multiplex PCR. The V and J calls and clone size come from that table; D and trimming were worked out from the DNA. The repertoire includes around 250,000 clones, roughly 88% of them detected once, and approximately 1.2% sits in the top ten. Residents of around 24 US areas, aged roughly 18 to 89 years, made up the participants. In assigning cohorts, the study relied on participant-reported clinical history. This CDR3 region has 14 residues. Trimming removed 5 bases at V and 2 bases at J, with 10 bases between. From germline, CDR1 is SGHTA and CDR2 FQGTGA.

V usage is TRBV7-3 and J usage is TRBJ1-3; D is possibly TRBD1 (5 bases). The TCR was taken from a middle-aged woman with acute COVID-19. Sequenced sample: PBMCs or T cells enriched from blood (not recorded which). This chain's CDR3 is CASSLGGAGNTIYF. As DNA, the CDR3 is TGTGCCAGCAGCCTGGGGGGGGCTGGAAACACCATATATTTT.